The 16 T cell receptor gamma chains listed next were all sequenced from one sample in a study of γδ T cells in repeated Plasmodium falciparum infection. TCRdb re-analyzed the multiplex PCR reads via CATT. Of 30,000 or so gamma-chain clones listed, about 1.5% are singletons. Vgamma9/Vdelta2+ and Vdelta2-negative gammadelta T cells were flow-sorted from PBMC for bulk sequencing. Sequencing was done on a sample of gamma-delta T cells from blood. These receptors all come from a pool of human donors (malaria-infected and uninfected, not separated).

This clone was seen repeatedly, ten times or more. In nucleotides, the CDR3 is TGTGCCTTGTGGGAGGTGCCTGCTGGTAATTATTATAAGAAACTCTTT. Translating it yields CALWEVPAGNYYKKLF. The rearrangement joins TRGV9 to TRGJ1 or TRGJ2. This CDR3 has 16 residues. CDR1 and CDR2 (germline): GITISATS, ISYDGTV (reference sequence). V dropped 0 bases and J dropped 1; count of bases not matched to a gene: 9.

This clone appeared many times. TCRdb pairs this DNA with a much larger clone's protein that differs at residue 8, likely a read error; the protein shown was translated from the DNA. The chain is built from TRGV9 and TRGJ1 or TRGJ2. No J segment appears in TCRdb, so it was assigned here by matching the sequence to germline. The CDR3 runs 14 residues. V shed 0 bases and J 3 bases; nucleotides not matched to a gene: 5. Germline-derived CDR1 and CDR2 are GITISATS and ISYDGTV (reference sequence). CDR3 DNA sequence: TGTGCCTTGTGGGAGGTGTTGAGTTATTATAAGAAACTCTTT. The encoded protein is CALWEVLSYYKKLF.

This clone appeared many times. A far larger clone is one nucleotide away, so this likely arose from a read error. The same CDR3 can be traced to other DNA sequences in this sample. In nucleotides, the CDR3 is TGTGCCACCTGGGACCTGATTGACTGGATCAAGACGTTT. As protein: CATWDLIDWIKTF. V is TRGV3 and J is TRGJP2. No J gene was available from TCRdb, and it was assigned here by a germline match of the DNA. This CDR3 contains 13 residues. Germline CDR1 is VTNTFY and CDR2 is YDVSTARD (reference sequence). V shed 3 bases, J shed 11 bases, and the junction held 9 bases outside the gene matches.

This clone came up many times. The chain recombines TRGV3 with TRGJ1 or TRGJ2. CDR3 length: 11 residues. V was clipped by 3 bases and J by 11 bases; unmatched bases: 7. CDR1 VTNTFY and CDR2 YDVSTARD come from the germline V gene (reference sequence). The CDR3 is CATWDGREKLF. CDR3 DNA: TGTGCCACCTGGGACGGTAGGGAGAAACTCTTT.

In its sample, this clone was seen a few times. This chain connects TRGV5 to TRGJP2. TCRdb leaves out the J gene; it was filled in here by matching the DNA to germline. Germline values: CDR1 VINAFY, CDR2 YDVSNSKD. Trimming cost V 0 bases and J 3 bases; bases outside gene matches: 10. This CDR3 is built from 17 residues. CDR3 region: CATWDRRGSGSDWIKTF. The DNA of the CDR3 is TGTGCCACCTGGGACAGGCGAGGGTCGGGTAGTGATTGGATCAAGACGTTT.

This clone was seen at least ten times. The chain links TRGV5 to TRGJ1 or TRGJ2. The J gene was not available in TCRdb and was assigned here by matching the DNA to germline segments. This CDR3 is 13 amino acids long. CDR1 VINAFY and CDR2 YDVSNSKD come from the germline V gene. V was pared by 5 bases and J by 6 bases, with 10 bases of the junction left unmatched. In DNA form, the CDR3 reads TGTGCCACCTGGGTCTCCACACCTTATAAGAAACTCTTT. Its translation is CATWVSTPYKKLF.

On this clone itself: The protein given by TCRdb reflects a much larger clone and differs at residue 7 from this DNA's translation, likely from a read error; the protein shown is the DNA's translation. This specimen includes other DNA sequences encoding the same CDR3. The chain links TRGV9 to TRGJ1 or TRGJ2. TCRdb carries no J gene annotation; the J gene was assigned here by matching the DNA with germline. The CDR3 length is 13 residues. With 2 bases clipped from V and 7 bases from J, the junction kept 8 bases outside the gene matches. Germline-derived CDR1 and CDR2 are GITISATS and ISYDGTV (reference sequence). The CDR3 coding sequence is TGTGCCTTGTGGGAGGGATGTTACTATAAGAAACTCTTT. This codes for CALWEGCYYKKLF.

This clone was detected only a few times. A far larger clone differs by one base, so this is likely a read error. This sample also contains other DNA sequences that code for the same CDR3. The chain couples TRGV2 to TRGJP2. The J gene, missing from TCRdb, was assigned here through DNA to germline matching. From germline, CDR1 is EGSNGY and CDR2 YDSYNSKV. The CDR3 length is 13 residues. The CDR3 protein is CATFRLSDWIKTF. The CDR3 coding sequence is TGTGCCACCTTTCGATTAAGTGACTGGATCAAGACGTTT.

Only a few counts were recorded for this clone. This is likely an artifact of a read error, given a far larger clone one base away. This chain uses TRGV4 with TRGJ1 or TRGJ2. TCRdb supplies no J gene; here it was assigned by aligning the nucleotide sequence to germline. The germline V gene has CDR1 EGSTGY and CDR2 YDSYTSSV. V was pared by 0 bases and J by 7 bases, with 9 bases of the junction left unmatched. The CDR3 extends over 14 amino acids. The CDR3 reads CATWDGLFYYKKLF. The CDR3 DNA reads TGTGCCACCTGGGATGGGCTATTTTACTATAAGAAACTCTTT.

There are many counts of this clone. TCRdb's protein, taken from a much larger clone, differs from this DNA's translation at residue 10, likely owing to a read error; the protein displayed comes from the DNA. CDR3 loop: CATWDSSYYRKLF. The CDR3 DNA is TGTGCCACCTGGGACAGTTCTTATTATAGGAAACTCTTT. The chain uses TRGV3 and TRGJ1 or TRGJ2. The J gene, absent from TCRdb, was called here by matching the DNA to germline. Germline CDR1 and CDR2: VTNTFY and YDVSTARD (reference sequence). The CDR3 runs 13 residues.

This clone was recorded a few times. The likely explanation is a read error, given a far larger clone one base away. The same CDR3 can be traced to other DNA sequences in this sample. The J gene has no call, while the V gene is TRGV9. Germline V gene data show CDR1 as GITISATS and CDR2 as ISYDGTV (reference sequence). CDR3 length: 14 residues. The CDR3 DNA reads TGTGCCTTGTGGGAGGTGCAAATCCATTATAAGAAGCTCTTT. It is translated as CALWEVQIHYKKLF.

A note on this clone: This likely stems from a read error, as it lies one base from a far larger clone. The identical CDR3 is also encoded by other nucleotide sequences in the sample. The chain combines TRGV9 with TRGJ1 or TRGJ2. TCRdb lists no J gene, so it was determined here by aligning the DNA to germline. The CDR3 spans 13 residues. CDR1 is GITISATS, CDR2 ISYDGTV, per germline (reference sequence). The CDR3 DNA is TGTGCCCTGTGGGGGACTTCCGATTATAAGAAACTCTTT. As protein: CALWGTSDYKKLF.

The sample holds many counts of this clone. The protein TCRdb gives is from a much larger clone and does not agree with this DNA's translation at residue 9, likely a read error; the protein shown here comes from the DNA. J is TRGJP and V is TRGV9. TCRdb supplies no J gene; here it was assigned by aligning the nucleotide sequence to germline. CDR1 is GITISATS and CDR2 is ISYDGTV in the germline V gene (reference sequence). CDR3 size: 16 residues. The CDR3 nucleotides are TGTGCCTTGTGGGAGGTCGACGAGTCGGGCAAAAAAATCAAGGTATTT. Translating it yields CALWEVDESGKKIKVF.

This clone appeared many times. A read error likely explains why the TCRdb protein, taken from a much larger clone, differs from this DNA's translation at residue 14; the protein shown is translated from the DNA. The chain combines TRGV9 with TRGJP. The J gene was missing in TCRdb and was found by matching the end of the DNA to germline. The CDR3 sequence is 18 residues long. Per the germline V gene, CDR1 is GITISATS and CDR2 is ISYDGTV (reference sequence). The DNA of the CDR3 is TGTGCCTTGTGGCAGGTGAGCCGGCAAGAGTTGGGCAAAGAAATCAAGGTATTT. It encodes CALWQVSRQELGKEIKVF.

A remark on this clone: Given a far larger clone just one base away, this is likely a sequencing read error. V is TRGV4 and J is TRGJ1 or TRGJ2. The J gene, missing from TCRdb, was assigned here through DNA to germline matching. There are 13 residues in the CDR3. Germline CDR1 and CDR2: EGSTGY and YDSYTSSV. With V trimmed by 6 bases and J by 4 bases, 9 bases remained unmatched. CDR3 sequence (DNA): TGTGCCACCTGGACTTTGAACTATTATAAGAAACTCTTT. Protein sequence: CATWTLNYYKKLF.

This clone was seen many times. This likely came from a read error, as a far larger clone is one base away. The same CDR3 can be traced to other DNA sequences in this sample. The V and J genes are TRGV4 and TRGJ1 or TRGJ2. The germline V gene encodes CDR1 EGSTGY and CDR2 YDSYTSSV. With 1 base clipped from V and 3 bases from J, the junction kept 3 bases outside the gene matches. This CDR3 region has 13 residues. CDR3 nucleotides: TGTGCCACCTGGGATGGATTTTATTATAAGAAACTCTTT. This translates into CATWDGFYYKKLF.